The 2 T cell receptor beta chains given below trace back to one sample, sequenced in a study of neurological immune-mediated disorders. The time point here: technical triplicate 2. Via MiXCR, TCRdb re-called the 5' RACE reads, giving one row per CDR3 protein. The sample includes about 31,000 distinct CDR3 sequences, roughly 15% of them seen just once. The sequenced sample consisted of CD4+ T cells from blood. These receptors were taken from a female donor with HTLV-1-associated myelopathy (HAM/TSP).

This rearrangement joins TRBV20-1 to TRBJ2-1; perhaps TRBD2 as D (5 bases). The V gene lost 0 bases and the J gene lost 2 bases, with 14 bases spanning the gap. The CDR3 is 16 amino acids. Germline CDR1 is DFQATT and CDR2 is SNEGSKA (reference sequence). CDR3 nucleotides: TGCAGTGCTAGAGATAGGGCGGGCACGACCTACAATGAGCAGTTCTTC. Translating gives CSARDRAGTTYNEQFF.

This clonotype has at least ten counts. The chain recombines TRBV7-2 with TRBJ2-5; possibly TRBD1 for D (5 bases). Germline V gene data show CDR1 as SGHTA and CDR2 as FQGNSA. The V and J ends lost 1 base and 4 bases respectively, with 13 bases between them. The length of the CDR3 is 15 residues. As DNA, the CDR3 is TGTGCCAGCAGCTTAGAGGGGCCGCAGGGAGAGACCCAGTACTTC. Amino acid sequence: CASSLEGPQGETQYF.